Detailed here is one TCR beta chain. The data are from a study of blood T cell repertoires in COVID-19. About the study: Spain, Italy and the United States supplied samples that represented acute and convalescent COVID-19. PBMCs, B-cell-depleted T cells, or T cells provided the cDNA or gDNA that made up the material.

In the authors' workflow: Researchers report that nucleated cell counts were estimated from reference gene primer amplification. Data came from immunoSEQ multiplex PCR; TCRdb stores just in-frame clones and leaves some out. V, J and clone size reflect that table, while D and trimming were determined from the DNA. The sample lists about 130,000 clones, less than 85% occurring once. There are 11 residues in the CDR3. Deletions cut 11 bases from V and 4 bases from J, with 11 bases between. Germline V gives CDR1 SEHNR, CDR2 FQNEAQ (reference sequence). Sample: peripheral blood. The TCR originated in an older woman with acute or convalescent COVID-19. This chain joins TRBV7-9 and TRBJ1-2, with D perhaps TRBD1 (5 bases). CDR3 protein: CAGGKGYGYTF. As DNA, the CDR3 is TGTGCCGGGGGGAAAGGCTATGGCTACACCTTC.